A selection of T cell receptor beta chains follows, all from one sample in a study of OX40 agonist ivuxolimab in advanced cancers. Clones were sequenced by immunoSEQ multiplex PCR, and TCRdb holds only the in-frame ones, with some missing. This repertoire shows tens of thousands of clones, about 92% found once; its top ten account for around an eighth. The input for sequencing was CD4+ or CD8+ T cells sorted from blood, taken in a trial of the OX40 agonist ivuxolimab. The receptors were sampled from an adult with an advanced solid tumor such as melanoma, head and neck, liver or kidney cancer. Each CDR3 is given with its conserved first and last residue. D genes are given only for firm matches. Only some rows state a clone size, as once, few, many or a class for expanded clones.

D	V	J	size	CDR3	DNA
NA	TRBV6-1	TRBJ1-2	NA	CASSEEVGVYYGYTF	TGTGCCAGCAGTGAAGAGGTCGGGGTATACTATGGCTACACCTTC
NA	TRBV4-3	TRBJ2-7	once	CASSPSGRTTYEQYF	TGCGCCAGCTCGCCAAGCGGCAGGACGACGTACGAGCAGTACTTC
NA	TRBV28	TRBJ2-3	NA	CASSLTGGMTVSTDTQYF	TGTGCCAGCAGTTTAACAGGCGGAATGACAGTAAGCACAGATACGCAGTATTTT
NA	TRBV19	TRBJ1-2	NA	CASSPAGPSNYGYTF	TGTGCCAGTAGCCCGGCGGGACCCTCTAACTATGGCTACACCTTC
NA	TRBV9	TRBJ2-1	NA	CASSVVGGYNEQFF	TGTGCCAGCAGCGTAGTGGGGGGATACAATGAGCAGTTCTTC
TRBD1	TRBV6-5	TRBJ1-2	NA	CASSPGTGGYGYTF	TGTGCCAGCAGTCCCGGGACAGGGGGTTATGGCTACACCTTC
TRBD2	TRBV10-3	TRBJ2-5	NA	CAISESSILAGVKGETQYF	TGTGCCATCAGTGAGTCGTCAATACTAGCGGGAGTAAAGGGGGAGACCCAGTACTTC
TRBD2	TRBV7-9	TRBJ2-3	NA	CASSLTSVEDTQYF	TGTGCCAGCAGCTTAACTAGCGTGGAAGATACGCAGTATTTT
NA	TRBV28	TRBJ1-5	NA	CASSLVSGAPSSNQPQHF	TGTGCCAGCAGTTTAGTTAGTGGGGCGCCGTCTTCCAATCAGCCCCAGCATTTT
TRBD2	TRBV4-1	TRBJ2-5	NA	CASSLRGAGASQETQYF	TGCGCCAGCAGCCTCCGGGGAGCGGGGGCCAGCCAAGAGACCCAGTACTTC
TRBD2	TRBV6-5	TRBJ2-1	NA	CASTLRAGGNEQFF	TGTGCCAGCACCTTGCGTGCGGGGGGCAATGAGCAGTTCTTC
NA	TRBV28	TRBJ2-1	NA	CASSLRATYNEQFF	TGTGCCAGCAGTTTAAGGGCGACGTACAATGAGCAGTTCTTC
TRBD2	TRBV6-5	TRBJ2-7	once	CASSSGLLDEQYF	TGTGCCAGCAGTTCGGGACTACTTGACGAGCAGTACTTC
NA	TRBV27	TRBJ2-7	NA	CASTDGSYEQYF	TGTGCCAGCACGGACGGGTCCTACGAGCAGTACTTC
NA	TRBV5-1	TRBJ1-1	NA	CASSPFRVNTEAFF	TGCGCCAGCAGCCCCTTTAGAGTGAACACTGAAGCTTTCTTT
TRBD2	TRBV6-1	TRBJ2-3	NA	CASSVKREGPVTDTQYF	TGTGCCAGCAGTGTAAAGCGGGAGGGCCCGGTCACAGATACGCAGTATTTT
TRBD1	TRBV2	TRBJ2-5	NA	CASNNPGQGWETQYF	TGTGCCAGCAATAATCCGGGACAGGGTTGGGAGACCCAGTACTTC
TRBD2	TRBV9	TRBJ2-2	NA	CASSVPGLAPHGELFF	TGTGCCAGCAGCGTACCCGGACTAGCTCCCCACGGGGAGCTGTTTTTT
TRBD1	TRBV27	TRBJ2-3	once	CASSLYGQGATDTQYF	TGTGCCAGCAGTTTATACGGACAGGGAGCCACAGATACGCAGTATTTT
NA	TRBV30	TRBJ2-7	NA	CACYRAAYEQYF	TGTGCCTGTTACAGGGCCGCCTACGAGCAGTACTTC
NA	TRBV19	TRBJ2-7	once	CASSGRVESYEQYF	TGTGCCAGTAGCGGCCGAGTAGAGTCCTACGAGCAGTACTTC
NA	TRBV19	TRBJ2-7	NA	CASRRGLNEQYF	TGTGCCAGTAGGAGGGGTCTCAACGAGCAGTACTTC
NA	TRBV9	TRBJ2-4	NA	CASSVPWGLGKNIQYF	TGTGCCAGCAGCGTCCCCTGGGGTTTAGGCAAAAACATTCAGTACTTC
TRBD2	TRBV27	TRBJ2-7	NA	CASSFGLAGREQYF	TGTGCCAGCAGTTTCGGCCTAGCGGGACGGGAGCAGTACTTC
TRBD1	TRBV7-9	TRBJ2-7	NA	CASSLAPGQGAYEQYF	TGTGCCAGCAGCTTAGCGCCGGGACAGGGGGCCTACGAGCAGTACTTC
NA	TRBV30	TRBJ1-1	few	CAWSVVIHTFSEAFF	TGTGCCTGGAGTGTTGTCATTCACACGTTCTCGGAAGCTTTCTTT
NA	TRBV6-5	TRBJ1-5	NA	CASSYQPQHF	TGTGCCAGCAGTTATCAGCCCCAGCATTTT